These 4 T cell receptor beta chains originate from one sample sequenced in a study of T-cell reconstitution after alpha-beta-depleted transplantation in children. This sample's TCRbeta library carried unique molecular identifier barcodes. TCRdb used MiXCR to reprocess the PCR reads, holding one entry per CDR3 protein. The repertoire holds around 270,000 distinct CDR3 sequences, with 6.5% to 9% as singletons. Regarding the study as a whole: Among T cells one year after transplant, newly produced cells accounted for most counts and diversity.

These receptors are not linked to any known antigen. The material sequenced was peripheral blood, taken 360 days after TCRalphabeta/CD19-depleted stem cell transplant. The source is a female patient aged 2 to 10 who had a stem cell transplant for Fanconi anemia, so the T cells may come from the graft donor.

This clonotype was picked up many times. The genes are TRBV10-1 and TRBJ2-2; D uncertain. Trimming shortened V by 7 bases and J by 4 bases, and 10 bases separated the two germline ends. Germline loops: CDR1 WNHNN, CDR2 SYGVQD (reference sequence). The CDR3 has 13 amino acids. CDR3 amino acids: CASTAGSTGELFF. CDR3 DNA sequence: TGCGCCAGCACGGCCGGCTCCACCGGGGAGCTGTTTTTT.

This clonotype was observed at least ten times. This chain joins TRBV7-2 and TRBJ1-3, with no clear D. Looked up from germline, CDR1 is SGHTA and CDR2 is FQGNSA. Deletions cut 2 bases from V and 4 bases from J, with 9 bases between. There are 14 residues in the CDR3. Here the CDR3 DNA reads TGTGCCAGCAGCTTAAGTCGTAAAGGAAACACCATATATTTT. It yields the protein CASSLSRKGNTIYF.

This clonotype has at least ten counts. V gene TRBV28 combines with J gene TRBJ2-2, with 13 bases lining up with TRBD2. With V trimmed by 7 bases and J by 3 bases, 8 bases remained unmatched. CDR3 size: 17 residues. CDR1 and CDR2 (germline): MDHEN, SYDVKM. CDR3 sequence: CASNGLAGDLHTGELFF. In nucleotides, the CDR3 is TGTGCCAGCAACGGACTAGCGGGAGATCTGCACACCGGGGAGCTGTTTTTT.

This clonotype was seen many times. The chain carries TRBV6-5 and TRBJ2-7; D could derive from TRBD1 or TRBD2 (5 bases each). The ends were cut back, 5 bases at V and 2 bases at J, with 25 bases in the middle. This CDR3 is built from 18 residues. Germline V gene lookup returns CDR1 MNHEY and CDR2 SVGAGI. The DNA of the CDR3 is TGTGCCAGCAGTACACGATCTTGGGACGGGGCTTCGCCCTACGAGCAGTACTTC. Residues: CASSTRSWDGASPYEQYF.